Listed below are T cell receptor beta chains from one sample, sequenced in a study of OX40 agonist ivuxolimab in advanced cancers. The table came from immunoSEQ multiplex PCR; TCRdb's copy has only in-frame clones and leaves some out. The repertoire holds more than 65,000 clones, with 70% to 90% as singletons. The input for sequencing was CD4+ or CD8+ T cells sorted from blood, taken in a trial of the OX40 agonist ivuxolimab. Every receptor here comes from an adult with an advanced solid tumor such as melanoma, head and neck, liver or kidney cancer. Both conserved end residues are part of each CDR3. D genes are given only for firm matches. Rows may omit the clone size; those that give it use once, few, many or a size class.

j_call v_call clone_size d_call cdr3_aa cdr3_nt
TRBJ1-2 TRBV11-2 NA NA CASSPGLLRKYTF TGTGCCAGCAGCCCGGGTCTTTTAAGGAAATACACCTTC
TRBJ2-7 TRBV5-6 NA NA CASSLGGRQSYEQYF TGTGCCAGCAGCTTGGGTGGACGACAATCCTACGAGCAGTACTTC
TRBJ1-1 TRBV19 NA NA CASSIGQLNTEAFF TGTGCCAGTAGTATAGGACAACTGAACACTGAAGCTTTCTTT
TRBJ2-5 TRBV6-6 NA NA CASSYGGVSQETQYF TGTGCCAGCAGTTACGGAGGCGTCAGCCAAGAGACCCAGTACTTC
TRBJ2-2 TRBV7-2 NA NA CASSLDTTAGELFF TGTGCCAGCAGCTTGGACACTACCGCCGGGGAGCTGTTTTTT
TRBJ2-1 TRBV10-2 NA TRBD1 CASSVGTANNEQFF TGCGCCAGCAGTGTTGGGACAGCAAACAATGAGCAGTTCTTC
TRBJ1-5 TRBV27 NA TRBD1 CASSLLGQATHQPQHF TGTGCCAGCAGTTTGCTGGGACAGGCTACCCATCAGCCCCAGCATTTT
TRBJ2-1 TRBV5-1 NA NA CASSLGGAPSYNEQFF TGCGCCAGCAGCTTAGGAGGCGCGCCCTCCTACAATGAGCAGTTCTTC
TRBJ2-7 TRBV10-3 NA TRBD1 CAISESDRDEQYF TGTGCCATCAGCGAGTCGGACAGGGACGAGCAGTACTTC
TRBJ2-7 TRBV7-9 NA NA CASTRALGAAAEQYF TGTGCCAGCACCCGCGCTTTGGGGGCGGCGGCCGAGCAGTACTTC
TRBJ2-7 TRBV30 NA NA CAWSGGYEQYF TGTGCCTGGAGTGGAGGGTACGAGCAGTACTTC
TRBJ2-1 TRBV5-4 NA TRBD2 CASTSGRSSYNEQFF TGTGCCAGCACTAGCGGGAGGTCGTCCTACAATGAGCAGTTCTTC
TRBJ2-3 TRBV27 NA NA CASSFTITDTQYF TGTGCCAGCAGTTTCACCATCACAGATACGCAGTATTTT
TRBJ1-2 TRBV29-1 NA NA CSVEDRGGISYGYTF TGCAGCGTTGAAGATCGCGGGGGCATCAGCTATGGCTACACCTTC
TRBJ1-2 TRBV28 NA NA CASGENYGYTF TGTGCCAGCGGGGAGAACTATGGCTACACCTTC
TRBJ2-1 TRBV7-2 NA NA CASRPTRGTHNEQLF TGTGCCAGCAGACCAACTAGGGGGACCCACAATGAGCAGCTCTTC
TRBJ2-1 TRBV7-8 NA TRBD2 CASSLELGLAGDQFF TGTGCCAGCAGCTTAGAATTGGGACTAGCCGGCGATCAGTTCTTC
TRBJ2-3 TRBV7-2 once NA CASSLLTSTDTQYF TGTGCCAGCAGCTTACTTACTAGCACAGATACGCAGTATTTT
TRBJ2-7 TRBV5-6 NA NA CASTPYLGSYEQYF TGTGCCAGCACCCCCTATTTGGGTTCCTACGAGCAGTACTTC
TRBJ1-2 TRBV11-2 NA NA CASSLEAWDHGYTF TGTGCCAGCAGCTTAGAGGCCTGGGATCATGGCTACACCTTC
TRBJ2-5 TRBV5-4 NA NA CASSLNKETQYF TGTGCCAGCAGCTTAAATAAAGAGACCCAGTACTTC
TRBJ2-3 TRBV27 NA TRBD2 CASSPGLARVPDTQYF TGTGCCAGCAGTCCCGGACTAGCGAGGGTGCCAGATACGCAGTATTTT
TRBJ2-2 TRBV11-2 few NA CAGNEGTGELFF TGTGCCGGCAACGAGGGCACCGGGGAGCTGTTTTTT
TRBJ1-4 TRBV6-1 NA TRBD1 CASSPRYRGAEKLFF TGTGCCAGCAGTCCACGGTACAGGGGGGCGGAAAAACTGTTTTTT
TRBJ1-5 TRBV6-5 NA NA CASRYTRAGQPQHF TGTGCCAGCAGATATACAAGGGCAGGACAGCCCCAGCATTTT
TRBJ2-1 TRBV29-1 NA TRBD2 CSVTGTSGRNDEQFF TGCAGCGTCACCGGGACTAGCGGGAGAAACGATGAGCAGTTCTTC
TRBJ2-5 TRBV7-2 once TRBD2 CASSLWTSGRPQYF TGTGCCAGCAGCCTTTGGACTAGCGGGAGGCCCCAGTACTTC
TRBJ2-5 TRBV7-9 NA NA CASSLSRAQETQYF TGTGCCAGCAGCTTAAGCCGGGCCCAAGAGACCCAGTACTTC